Following are 27 T cell receptor beta chains from one sample sequenced in a study of blood T cell repertoires in COVID-19. The repertoire was sequenced with immunoSEQ multiplex PCR; TCRdb's copy has only in-frame clones and lacks some. Of approximately 200,000 clones in the sample, around 88% were seen once. The source material was peripheral blood. The receptors shown here come from a man aged 18-30 years with active or convalescent COVID-19.

The V gene is TRBV5-4, the J gene TRBJ1-1, with 11 bases matching TRBD1. The V gene end was trimmed by 2 bases and the J gene end by 5 bases; junction bases not matched to a gene: 5. Germline CDR1 is SGHNT and CDR2 is YYREEE (reference sequence). CDR3 length: 15 amino acids. The CDR3: CASSFQGQGETEAFF. In DNA form, the CDR3 reads TGTGCCAGCAGCTTTCAGGGACAGGGGGAAACTGAAGCTTTCTTT. The whole variable domain, remainder taken from reference TRBV5-4 and TRBJ1-1, is ETGVTQSPTHLIKTRGQQVTLRCSSQSGHNTVSWYQQALGQGPQFIFQYYREEENGRGNFPPRFSGLQFPNYSSELNVNALELDDSALYLCASSFQGQGETEAFFGQGTRLTVV.

The V gene is TRBV30, the J gene TRBJ2-1, with TRBD2 matching over 8 bases. The CDR3 runs to 15 residues. Looked up from germline, CDR1 is GTSNPN and CDR2 is SVGIG (reference sequence). Trimming took 4 bases from V and 6 from J; bases not matched to a gene: 11. As DNA, the CDR3 is TGTGCCTGGACTTCAGGGTCGGGGGGGTTCAATGAGCAGTTCTTC. Its protein is CAWTSGSGGFNEQFF.

The CDR3: CASSLPGPPGAEQYF. In nucleotides, the CDR3 is TGTGCCAGCAGCCTTCCGGGACCCCCAGGGGCCGAGCAGTACTTC. This chain joins TRBV14 and TRBJ2-7; D is possibly TRBD1 (6 bases). There are 15 residues in the CDR3. Trimming stripped 4 bases from V and 6 bases from J, with 19 bases between. The germline gives CDR1 SGHDN, CDR2 FVKESK. The variable domain in full, with the rest retrieved from reference TRBV14 and TRBJ2-7, is EAGVTQFPSHSVIEKGQTVTLRCDPISGHDNLYWYRRVMGKEIKFLLHFVKESKQDESGMPNNRFLAERTGGTYSTLKVQPAELEDSGVYFCASSLPGPPGAEQYFGPGTRLTVT.

Worth noting for this clone: The same CDR3 can be traced to other DNA sequences in this sample. The genes are TRBV30 and TRBJ1-1, with D uncertain. The length of the CDR3 is 14 residues. CDR1 is GTSNPN and CDR2 is SVGIG in the germline V gene (reference sequence). Trimming stripped 0 bases from V and 0 bases from J, with 8 bases between. CDR3 sequence (DNA): TGTGCCTGGAGTGTACGAGGTCTGAACACTGAAGCTTTCTTT. It yields the protein CAWSVRGLNTEAFF.

This clone was found once. J is TRBJ1-1 and V is TRBV29-1; 10 bases line up with TRBD1. The germline V gene encodes CDR1 SQVTM and CDR2 ANQGSEA. This CDR3 has 13 residues. Trimming at V came to 6 bases and at J to 2 bases, leaving 3 bases not matched to a gene. CDR3 residues: CSVTGGANTEAFF. The CDR3 nucleotides read TGCAGCGTGACAGGGGGCGCTAACACTGAAGCTTTCTTT.

The chain recombines TRBV30 with TRBJ2-2, with D perhaps TRBD2 (5 bases). Germline V gene data show CDR1 as GTSNPN and CDR2 as SVGIG (reference sequence). The CDR3 is 15 residues long. V dropped 0 bases and J dropped 3 bases, with 11 bases sitting between them. CDR3 sequence reads: CAWSVGGFDTGELFF. CDR3 nucleotide sequence: TGTGCCTGGAGTGTGGGCGGGTTTGACACCGGGGAGCTGTTTTTT.

The genes are TRBV27 and TRBJ1-2, with TRBD1 matching 8 bases. The CDR3 runs to 14 residues. CDR1 is MNHEY, CDR2 SMNVEV, per germline (reference sequence). The V and J ends lost 5 bases and 4 bases, in that order; junction bases with no gene match: 6. DNA for the CDR3: TGTGCCAGCAGTCGACAGGGGCAGGCCTATGGCTACACCTTC. It encodes CASSRQGQAYGYTF.

The V gene is TRBV5-1, the J gene TRBJ2-7, with TRBD2 matching 7 bases. This CDR3 spans 17 amino acids. The germline CDR1 and CDR2 sequences are SGHRS and YFSETQ. Trimming at V came to 4 bases and at J to 1 base, leaving 14 bases not matched to a gene. In DNA, the CDR3 is TGCGCCAGCAGCCTTCAACCTTCTAGCGGAGGGTCCTACGAGCAGTACTTC. Amino acid sequence: CASSLQPSSGGSYEQYF.

The chain is built from TRBV6-5 and TRBJ1-1; 7 nucleotides agree with TRBD1. This CDR3 region has 16 residues. Germline assignment: CDR1 MNHEY and CDR2 SVGAGI. Trimming took 2 bases from V and 2 from J; bases not matched to a gene: 8. The CDR3 reads CASSYLPTGINTEAFF. The CDR3 nucleotides are TGTGCCAGCAGTTACCTACCGACAGGGATAAACACTGAAGCTTTCTTT.

This chain uses TRBV5-1 with TRBJ2-7; TRBD2 is a possible D gene (5 bases). This CDR3 has 12 residues. The ends were cut back, 4 bases at V and 7 bases at J, with 12 bases in the middle. Germline CDR1 and CDR2: SGHRS and YFSETQ. The CDR3 coding sequence is TGCGCCAGCAGCCCGGTTGCGGGTGAGCAGTACTTC. This codes for CASSPVAGEQYF.

Written as DNA, the CDR3 is TGTGCCAGCGTGACTGACGGTGGAGGCTATGGCTACACCTTC. Its protein is CASVTDGGGYGYTF. The chain employs TRBV18 and TRBJ1-2; unclear D gene. Trimming cost V 8 bases and J 4 bases, with 17 bases left between them. Germline assignment: CDR1 KGHSH and CDR2 LQKENI. The CDR3 length is 14 residues.

The chain uses TRBV30 and TRBJ2-3; D perhaps matches TRBD1 (7 bases). Germline V CDR1 and CDR2: GTSNPN, SVGIG (reference sequence). The CDR3 covers 16 residues. V gave up 3 bases and J gave up 2 bases, with 18 bases separating them. CDR3 sequence reads: CAWSLGQGGSTDTQYF. The CDR3 bases are TGTGCCTGGAGCCTGGGGCAGGGGGGATCCACAGATACGCAGTATTTT.

The chain couples TRBV5-1 to TRBJ2-2; TRBD1 matches 9 bases. Germline CDR1 reads SGHRS; CDR2 reads YFSETQ. The length of the CDR3 is 15 residues. V shed 4 bases, J shed 6 bases, and the junction held 7 bases outside the gene matches. The CDR3 DNA follows: TGCGCCAGCAGCACGGGACAGGGATCGTCCGGGGAGCTGTTTTTT. Protein: CASSTGQGSSGELFF.

CDR3 residues: CATSDLGLAGSNEQFF. Here the CDR3 DNA reads TGTGCCACCAGTGATTTGGGACTAGCGGGAAGCAATGAGCAGTTCTTC. The V gene is TRBV24-1, the J gene TRBJ2-1; TRBD2 agrees at 12 bases. CDR1 is KGHDR and CDR2 is SFDVKD in the germline V gene. The CDR3 loop spans 16 amino acids. Losses at the gene ends were 0 bases for V and 6 bases for J; bases not matched to a gene: 2.

This sequence joins TRBV27 and TRBJ2-7, with 7 bases aligning to TRBD1. The germline gives CDR1 MNHEY, CDR2 SMNVEV (reference sequence). This CDR3 is built from 14 residues. The trim removed 2 bases at V and 5 bases at J, leaving 6 bases unmatched. The CDR3 reads CASSLRDRVDEQYF. CDR3 nucleotides: TGTGCCAGCAGTTTACGGGACAGAGTGGACGAGCAGTACTTC.

This rearrangement joins TRBV19 to TRBJ1-3; 10 bases match TRBD1. The V segment lost 9 bases and the J segment 4 bases; nucleotides outside the gene matches: 6. Germline V lookup: CDR1 LNHDA, CDR2 SQIVND (reference sequence). The CDR3 is 14 amino acids. The CDR3 coding sequence is TGTGCCAGCTGGGACAGGGGACGCGGAAACACCATATATTTT. Encoded protein: CASWDRGRGNTIYF.

The chain is built from TRBV11-2 and TRBJ2-1; 8 bases map to TRBD2. CDR1 and CDR2 from the germline V gene are SGHAT and FQNNGV. CDR3 length equals 14 residues. The J segment lost 10 bases and the V segment lost 5 bases, leaving 10 bases of the junction unmatched. CDR3 loop: CASSPSGRVGEQFF. The CDR3 DNA sequence: TGTGCCAGCAGCCCCAGCGGGAGAGTAGGGGAGCAGTTCTTC.

The chain carries TRBV20-1 and TRBJ2-7; 10 nucleotides line up with TRBD2. The V segment lost 3 bases and the J segment 0 bases; nucleotides outside the gene matches: 8. This CDR3 contains 16 residues. Germline V lookup: CDR1 DFQATT, CDR2 SNEGSKA (reference sequence). CDR3 DNA sequence: TGCAGTGCTAGTGGGCTAGCGGGAGCAAGCTCCTACGAGCAGTACTTC. Translation: CSASGLAGASSYEQYF.

This rearrangement joins TRBV28 to TRBJ1-2, with D possibly being TRBD1 (5 bases). CDR1 and CDR2 (germline): MDHEN, SYDVKM. V was pared by 4 bases and J by 4 bases, with 19 bases between. This CDR3 is 16 amino acids long. The CDR3 DNA reads as TGTGCCAGCAGTTCGGGGGGTTGGGCGGGAACCTATGGCTACACCTTC. Protein product: CASSSGGWAGTYGYTF.

A few counts support this clone. This chain connects TRBV2 to TRBJ1-2, with 7 bases matching TRBD1. The CDR3 covers 17 residues. Per germline, CDR1 SNHLY and CDR2 FYNNEI. J gave up 4 bases and V 0 bases, and 11 bases lay outside the gene matches. The CDR3 DNA sequence: TGTGCCAGCAGTGAAGCGCTTCACAGGGGCCCCCCCTATGGCTACACCTTC. This gives the protein CASSEALHRGPPYGYTF.

This chain links TRBV6-5 with TRBJ1-2; 7 bases line up with TRBD1. The germline V gene has CDR1 MNHEY and CDR2 SVGAGI. Trimming took 6 bases from V and 8 from J; bases not matched to a gene: 12. The CDR3 has 14 amino acids. The CDR3: CASSARPTGSGYTF. CDR3 bases: TGTGCCAGCAGCGCTCGCCCGACAGGGAGCGGCTACACCTTC.

This clone has a single count. The rearrangement joins TRBV19 to TRBJ2-1; 11 bases fit TRBD2. This CDR3 has 13 amino acids. The germline CDR1 and CDR2 sequences are LNHDA and SQIVND (reference sequence). J lost 11 bases, V lost 10 bases, and 10 bases had no gene match. The DNA of the CDR3 is TGTGCCACTCTTAACCTAGCGGGAGGCCAGCAGTTCTTC. It codes for CATLNLAGGQQFF.

The V and J genes are TRBV7-9 and TRBJ1-5, with no clear D. The CDR3 has 18 amino acids. Trimming took off 5 bases at V and 2 bases at J, with 22 bases between the two ends. Germline V gene data show CDR1 as SEHNR and CDR2 as FQNEAQ (reference sequence). DNA for the CDR3: TGTGCCAGCAGCCCCGGGCCGACCCTGGGGAGGGGCAATCAGCCCCAGCATTTT. As protein: CASSPGPTLGRGNQPQHF.

The gene calls are TRBV24-1 and TRBJ1-1, with D uncertain. The CDR3 has 15 residues. V lost 3 bases to trimming and J lost 1 base, with 11 bases between them. Per germline, CDR1 KGHDR and CDR2 SFDVKD. The CDR3 coding sequence is TGTGCCACCAGTGATAGCCGGGTCTCGAACACTGAAGCTTTCTTT. Translated, it gives CATSDSRVSNTEAFF.

The V gene is TRBV3-1 (or the pseudogene TRBV3-2), the J gene TRBJ1-1; TRBD1 aligns across 7 bases. Germline V gene lookup returns CDR1 LGHDT and CDR2 YNNKEL (reference sequence). The CDR3 covers 16 residues. J was trimmed by 3 bases and V by 0 bases; bases with no gene match: 7. This CDR3 reads CASSQDFRGLHTEAFF. In nucleotides, the CDR3 is TGTGCCAGCAGCCAAGATTTCAGGGGGTTGCACACTGAAGCTTTCTTT.

There are a few counts of this clone. The chain uses TRBV7-3 and TRBJ2-7; 7 bases map to TRBD2. The germline V gene has CDR1 SGHTA and CDR2 FQGTGA. The CDR3 has 15 amino acids. Trimming at V came to 2 bases and at J to 4 bases, leaving 8 bases not matched to a gene. The chain's CDR3 is CASSLYTGGPYEQYF. The CDR3 nucleotides read TGTGCCAGCAGCTTATATACGGGAGGCCCATACGAGCAGTACTTC.

The rearrangement links TRBV19 to TRBJ2-7, with D unresolved. The germline CDR1 and CDR2 sequences are LNHDA and SQIVND (reference sequence). This CDR3 contains 14 residues. V lost 1 base and J lost 3, with 10 bases in between. CDR3 DNA: TGTGCCAGTAGTATAGGTGTGGTCGGCTACGAGCAGTACTTC. Protein product: CASSIGVVGYEQYF.